One and the same sample provided the 24 T cell receptor beta chains below, sequenced in a study of blood T cell repertoires in COVID-19. Produced via immunoSEQ multiplex PCR; TCRdb's table is partial and in-frame only. This sample yields 240,000 or so clones, of which around four fifths are seen a single time; about 2% belongs to the top ten. The source material was peripheral blood. The source is a man aged 30 to 45 who had recovered from COVID-19.

V and J are TRBV20-1 and TRBJ2-2, with 8 nucleotides matching TRBD2. The CDR3 has 15 residues. After removal of 3 bases from V and 1 base from J, the junction contained 4 bases not matched to a gene. CDR1 is DFQATT, CDR2 SNEGSKA, per germline (reference sequence). The CDR3 DNA reads as TGCAGTGCTAGTTCACTAGCGGTGAACACCGGGGAGCTGTTTTTT. Protein product: CSASSLAVNTGELFF.

The genes are TRBV28 and TRBJ1-2; 7 bases are shared with TRBD1. The CDR3 contains 14 residues. Germline V gene data show CDR1 as MDHEN and CDR2 as SYDVKM. Trimming cost V 10 bases and J 3 bases; bases outside gene matches: 11. CDR3 sequence (DNA): TGTGCCACCCAGACAGGGCAAAAGGACTATGGCTACACCTTC. It codes for CATQTGQKDYGYTF.

The V gene is TRBV7-6, the J gene TRBJ1-2; no definite D call. V gave up 5 bases and J gave up 3 bases, with 16 bases separating them. From germline, CDR1 is SGHVS and CDR2 FNYEAQ. CDR3 size: 15 residues. The CDR3 nucleotides are TGTGCCAGCAGCCAACATCCGGGTGAGCACTATGGCTACACCTTC. The encoded protein is CASSQHPGEHYGYTF.

Note on this clone: One junction end does not reproduce the germline sequence, and a read error may be involved. The chain carries TRBV6-5 and TRBJ2-5; D possibly corresponds to TRBD1 (6 bases). CDR1 MNHEY and CDR2 SVGAGI come from the germline V gene. The CDR3 is 15 residues long. CDR3 nucleotide sequence: TGTGCCAGCAGTTACCGATTTGGGGGCCAAAAGACCCAGTACTTC. This codes for CASSYRFGGQKTQYF.

The chain is built from TRBV5-4 and TRBJ1-1; weak D call: TRBD1 (5 bases). CDR3 length: 14 residues. CDR1 is SGHNT, CDR2 YYREEE, per germline (reference sequence). Trimming stripped 5 bases from V and 1 base from J, with 12 bases between. CDR3 in amino acids: CASRGVGGNTEAFF. The CDR3 DNA sequence: TGTGCCAGCAGAGGTGTGGGGGGGAACACTGAAGCTTTCTTT. The full variable domain, in which reference TRBV5-4 and TRBJ1-1 provide the parts outside the CDR3, is ETGVTQSPTHLIKTRGQQVTLRCSSQSGHNTVSWYQQALGQGPQFIFQYYREEENGRGNFPPRFSGLQFPNYSSELNVNALELDDSALYLCASRGVGGNTEAFFGQGTRLTVV.

This sequence joins TRBV10-3 and TRBJ2-2, with D tentatively TRBD2 (5 bases). Germline V gene lookup returns CDR1 ENHRY and CDR2 SYGVKD. The CDR3 spans 15 residues. V lost 9 bases and J 3 bases, leaving 17 bases between the germline ends. The CDR3 coding sequence is TGTGCCATGGCCGCGAGTATGCGGGACACCGGGGAGCTGTTTTTT. Its protein is CAMAASMRDTGELFF.

This chain joins TRBV12-5 and TRBJ1-2; TRBD1 aligns across 7 bases. The CDR3 length is 14 residues. Germline CDR1 reads LGHNT; CDR2 reads FRNRAP. Trimming at V came to 1 base and at J to 4 bases, leaving 3 bases not matched to a gene. The CDR3 region is CASGLARDSYGYTF. The CDR3, as DNA: TGTGCTAGTGGTTTGGCCCGGGACAGCTATGGCTACACCTTC.

The J gene is TRBJ2-5, the V gene TRBV14; D might be TRBD2 (7 bases). The CDR3 extends over 16 amino acids. Between the trimmed V and J ends, which lost 4 bases and 1 base, there was a span of 16 bases. Germline lookup yields CDR1 SGHDN and CDR2 FVKESK. CDR3 in amino acids: CASSLDYRGAQETQYF. The CDR3 nucleotides read TGTGCCAGCAGCCTCGACTACCGGGGGGCCCAAGAGACCCAGTACTTC.

The rearrangement uses TRBV4-1 and TRBJ1-1; D is uncertain. V lost 6 bases and J 1 base, leaving 15 bases between the germline ends. The CDR3 contains 15 residues. The V gene's germline CDR1 is MGHRA and CDR2 YSYEKL. As DNA, the CDR3 is TGCGCCAGCAGATTTGGGCCGGCGCCGAACACTGAAGCTTTCTTT. Protein product: CASRFGPAPNTEAFF.

This clone showed up just a few times. This chain connects TRBV15 to TRBJ1-4, with D possibly TRBD1 on 6 matching bases. In germline, CDR1 is LNHNV, CDR2 YYDKDF (reference sequence). The ends were cut back, 3 bases at V and 6 bases at J, with 17 bases in the middle. The CDR3 extends over 16 amino acids. CDR3 protein: CATSRSRGGGHEKLFF. CDR3 DNA sequence: TGTGCCACCAGCAGGAGTAGGGGGGGCGGACATGAAAAACTGTTTTTT.

The chain combines TRBV2 with TRBJ1-1, with a tentative D call TRBD1 (6 bases). Germline CDR1 reads SNHLY; CDR2 reads FYNNEI. This CDR3 has 15 amino acids. The ends were cut back, 1 base at V and 0 bases at J, with 9 bases in the middle. The CDR3 DNA reads as TGTGCCAGCAGTGAAGGTGGGGACATGAACACTGAAGCTTTCTTT. Its protein product is CASSEGGDMNTEAFF.

The V call is TRBV2, the J call TRBJ1-6; D remains ambiguous. Per germline, CDR1 SNHLY and CDR2 FYNNEI. V was pared by 3 bases and J by 9 bases, with 12 bases between. The CDR3 runs 14 residues. CDR3 nucleotides: TGTGCCAGCAGTGACTCTACGGGGATTTCACCCCTCCACTTT. Its protein product is CASSDSTGISPLHF.

This chain links TRBV10-1 with TRBJ2-7; 8 bases line up with TRBD2. CDR1 is WNHNN and CDR2 is SYGVQD in the germline V gene (reference sequence). This CDR3 has 15 amino acids. Trimming at V came to 0 bases and at J to 6 bases, leaving 7 bases not matched to a gene. CDR3 residues: CASSESVGGGREQYF. CDR3 nucleotides: TGCGCCAGCAGTGAGTCGGTCGGGGGGGGCCGCGAGCAGTACTTC.

The chain carries TRBV29-1 and TRBJ1-2; D perhaps matches TRBD1 (5 bases). In germline, CDR1 is SQVTM, CDR2 ANQGSEA. CDR3 length equals 12 residues. With 1 base removed from V and 6 bases from J, the gap between germline ends came to 9 bases. This CDR3 reads CSVEGGADGYTF. CDR3 nucleotides: TGCAGCGTTGAAGGTGGGGCGGATGGCTACACCTTC.

V and J are TRBV14 and TRBJ2-5; the D gene is possibly TRBD2 (5 bases). Trimming left V 4 bases short and J 4 bases short, with 16 bases between. The CDR3 length is 15 residues. CDR1 and CDR2 from the germline V gene are SGHDN and FVKESK. The CDR3 DNA follows: TGTGCCAGCAGCCTTTTTTCGGGATCGGGAGAGACCCAGTACTTC. Translation gives CASSLFSGSGETQYF.

This clone was counted a single time. The CDR3 loop reads CASSPGDRSSGNTIYF. Written as DNA, the CDR3 is TGTGCCAGTAGTCCCGGGGACAGGTCCTCTGGAAACACCATATATTTT. The chain couples TRBV19 to TRBJ1-3; 8 nucleotides agree with TRBD1. Trimming at V came to 5 bases and at J to 0 bases, leaving 6 bases not matched to a gene. There are 16 residues in the CDR3. Per the germline V gene, CDR1 is LNHDA and CDR2 is SQIVND (reference sequence).

V is TRBV2 and J is TRBJ2-7; maybe TRBD1 (6 bases). Trimming took 7 bases from V and 3 from J, leaving 16 bases between them. CDR1 and CDR2 from the germline V gene are SNHLY and FYNNEI. The CDR3 consists of 14 residues. The CDR3 DNA follows: TGTGCCAGCATTTCGACAGGTTCTGGCTACGAGCAGTACTTC. Protein sequence: CASISTGSGYEQYF.

J is TRBJ1-2 and V is TRBV7-8, with D perhaps TRBD1 (6 bases). This CDR3 spans 16 amino acids. Germline values: CDR1 SGHVS, CDR2 FQNEAQ. With 4 bases removed from V and 0 bases from J, the gap between germline ends came to 15 bases. The CDR3 sequence is CASSSWTDSANYGYTF. CDR3 sequence (DNA): TGTGCCAGCAGCTCGTGGACAGATTCAGCTAACTATGGCTACACCTTC.

This chain uses TRBV28 with TRBJ2-4; TRBD2 is a possible D gene (5 bases). Trimming stripped 0 bases from V and 0 bases from J, with 15 bases between. The germline CDR1 and CDR2 sequences are MDHEN and SYDVKM. The CDR3 loop spans 18 amino acids. CDR3 amino acids: CASSLWAGGLAAKNIQYF. The CDR3 DNA follows: TGTGCCAGCAGTTTATGGGCCGGCGGCCTAGCAGCCAAAAACATTCAGTACTTC.

The chain uses TRBV6-6 and TRBJ2-3; 9 positions agree with TRBD2. After removal of 5 bases from V and 2 bases from J, the junction contained 11 bases not matched to a gene. The germline V gene has CDR1 MNHNY and CDR2 SVGAGI (reference sequence). The CDR3 consists of 17 residues. The CDR3 protein is CASSQRRSGGITDTQYF. The CDR3 DNA reads as TGTGCCAGCAGTCAGCGACGGAGCGGGGGGATCACAGATACGCAGTATTTT.

This chain uses TRBV27 with TRBJ1-1; 11 positions match TRBD1. Looked up from germline, CDR1 is MNHEY and CDR2 is SMNVEV (reference sequence). The CDR3 sequence is 14 residues long. The trim removed 0 bases at V and 10 bases at J, leaving 4 bases unmatched. The CDR3 spells CASSLSLGTGGAFF. In DNA, the CDR3 is TGTGCCAGCAGTTTATCTTTAGGGACAGGGGGAGCTTTCTTT.

The V call is TRBV7-9, the J call TRBJ2-2, with D perhaps TRBD1 (6 bases). V dropped 1 base and J dropped 11 bases, with 11 bases sitting between them. CDR3 length: 13 amino acids. Germline V lookup: CDR1 SEHNR, CDR2 FQNEAQ (reference sequence). CDR3 loop: CASSLEDRLELFF. For the CDR3, the DNA is TGTGCCAGCAGCTTAGAAGACAGGTTAGAGCTGTTTTTT.

The genes are TRBV9 and TRBJ2-1; D remains unclear. Germline V gene lookup returns CDR1 SGDLS and CDR2 YYNGEE. The CDR3 is 15 amino acids. Trimming took off 0 bases at V and 4 bases at J, with 11 bases between the two ends. Written as DNA, the CDR3 is TGTGCCAGCAGCGTAGTTAGCACATCATACAATGAGCAGTTCTTC. Its protein is CASSVVSTSYNEQFF.

The rearrangement joins TRBV7-2 to TRBJ2-3, with 8 bases identical to TRBD2. Germline lookup yields CDR1 SGHTA and CDR2 FQGNSA. With V trimmed by 5 bases and J by 1 base, 5 bases remained unmatched. This CDR3 has 15 amino acids. Here the CDR3 reads CASSPRRGGTDTQYF. CDR3 nucleotide sequence: TGTGCCAGCAGCCCCCGGCGGGGGGGCACAGATACGCAGTATTTT.